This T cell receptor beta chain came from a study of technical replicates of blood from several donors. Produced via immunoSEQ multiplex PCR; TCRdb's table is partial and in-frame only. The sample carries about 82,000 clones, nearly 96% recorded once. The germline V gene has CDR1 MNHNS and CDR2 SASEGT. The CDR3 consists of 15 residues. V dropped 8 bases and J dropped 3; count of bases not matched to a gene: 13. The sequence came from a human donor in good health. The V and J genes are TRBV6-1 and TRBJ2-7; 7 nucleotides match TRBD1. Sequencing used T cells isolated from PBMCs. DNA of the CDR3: TGTGCCAGCTTAAACTTAGACAGGGCCTACTACGAGCAGTACTTC. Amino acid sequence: CASLNLDRAYYEQYF.